Shown below are 25 T cell receptor beta chains from a single sample sequenced in a study of blood T cell repertoires in COVID-19. TCRdb's copy holds only in-frame clones and misses some; the assay was immunoSEQ multiplex PCR. The sample includes over 150,000 clones, more than 80% of them seen just once. The source material was peripheral blood. All receptors derive from an elderly woman with COVID-19, enrolled during active disease.

CDR3 sequence reads: CSVTSPMRREQYF. The CDR3 DNA is TGCAGCGTCACTTCACCTATGCGGCGGGAGCAGTACTTC. The chain couples TRBV29-1 to TRBJ2-7; unclear D gene. The V gene's germline CDR1 is SQVTM and CDR2 ANQGSEA. There are 13 residues in the CDR3. The V end was cut by 6 bases, the J end by 7 bases, with 19 bases between.

V usage is TRBV4-1 and J usage is TRBJ1-4, with 9 bases that match TRBD1. There are 17 residues in the CDR3. V gave up 3 bases and J gave up 1 base; unmatched junction bases: 6. Germline V gives CDR1 MGHRA, CDR2 YSYEKL. CDR3 in DNA: TGCGCCAGCAGCCATACAGGGGGCCGAGGAACTAATGAAAAACTGTTTTTT. It yields the protein CASSHTGGRGTNEKLFF.

This clone was recorded only once. The rearrangement joins TRBV28 to TRBJ1-1, with unresolved D. CDR3 length: 15 amino acids. CDR1 MDHEN and CDR2 SYDVKM come from the germline V gene. The V gene lost 6 bases and the J gene lost 5 bases, with 19 bases spanning the gap. CDR3 sequence reads: CASRPLRAGRTEAFF. The CDR3 region has the DNA TGTGCCAGCAGACCCCTGAGGGCCGGGAGGACTGAAGCTTTCTTT.

The chain links TRBV11-2 to TRBJ1-1; D is unresolved. Germline V gives CDR1 SGHAT, CDR2 FQNNGV. This CDR3 is built from 13 residues. Trimming removed 2 bases at V and 3 bases at J, with 7 bases between. The CDR3 region is CASSLTLDTEAFF. For the CDR3, the DNA is TGTGCCAGCAGCTTAACTCTGGACACTGAAGCTTTCTTT.

This sequence joins TRBV7-6 and TRBJ2-7; D remains ambiguous. This CDR3 has 13 residues. V lost 1 base to trimming and J lost 4 bases, with 8 bases between them. The germline CDR1 and CDR2 sequences are SGHVS and FNYEAQ. CDR3 nucleotide sequence: TGTGCCAGCAGCTTAGGCAGGTCTTACGAGCAGTACTTC. Translated: CASSLGRSYEQYF.

The chain has TRBV7-2 and TRBJ1-1; no reliable D call. The CDR3 totals 12 residues. Germline V gives CDR1 SGHTA, CDR2 FQGNSA. The V and J ends lost 1 base and 10 bases respectively, with 10 bases between them. CDR3 protein: CASSLVAGGAFF. For the CDR3, the DNA is TGTGCCAGCAGCTTAGTGGCCGGAGGAGCTTTCTTT.

The rearrangement joins TRBV6-5 to TRBJ1-4; possibly TRBD1 for D (6 bases). Trimming took off 5 bases at V and 7 bases at J, with 14 bases between the two ends. The CDR3 length is 14 residues. Germline loops: CDR1 MNHEY, CDR2 SVGAGI. CDR3 sequence reads: CASSLDRWGEKLFF. For the CDR3, the DNA is TGTGCCAGCAGTCTCGACAGGTGGGGTGAAAAACTGTTTTTT.

This chain connects TRBV7-8 to TRBJ1-5; TRBD1 matches at 7 bases. Per germline, CDR1 SGHVS and CDR2 FQNEAQ. The CDR3 length is 16 residues. J was trimmed by 4 bases and V by 5 bases; bases with no gene match: 11. CDR3 coding DNA: TGTGCCAGCAGCCGTGAGACAGGGTGGGCAAATCAGCCCCAGCATTTT. Protein: CASSRETGWANQPQHF.

This chain links TRBV14 with TRBJ1-2; a weak D match, TRBD1 (5 bases). The CDR3 covers 14 residues. Germline CDR1 reads SGHDN; CDR2 reads FVKESK. Trimming pared 3 bases from V and 4 bases from J, leaving 12 bases between. In DNA form, the CDR3 reads TGTGCCAGCAGCCACCGCCAGGGACTCTATGGCTACACCTTC. This sequence encodes CASSHRQGLYGYTF.

This sequence joins TRBV2 and TRBJ2-5; 7 bases match TRBD2. The CDR3 is 18 amino acids. The trim removed 3 bases at V and 4 bases at J, leaving 17 bases unmatched. Germline values: CDR1 SNHLY, CDR2 FYNNEI. CDR3 amino acids: CASSEFVRGGPSLETQYF. The CDR3 nucleotides are TGTGCCAGCAGTGAGTTCGTGAGGGGAGGGCCTTCATTAGAGACCCAGTACTTC.

V is TRBV25-1 and J is TRBJ2-7; 9 bases fit TRBD1. Germline V gives CDR1 MGHDK, CDR2 SYGVNS. The ends lost 3 bases at V and 1 base at J; junction bases unmatched: 4. The CDR3 loop spans 15 amino acids. The CDR3 bases are TGTGCCAGCAGTGAGCCGGGACAGGGTTCCTACGAGCAGTACTTC. Translating it yields CASSEPGQGSYEQYF.

The rearrangement uses TRBV7-6 and TRBJ1-1; D might be TRBD1 (5 bases). Germline-derived CDR1 and CDR2 are SGHVS and FNYEAQ. This CDR3 contains 16 residues. The germline V and J ends were trimmed by 5 bases and 0 bases, with 16 bases remaining between them. The CDR3 region is CASSLDLDRVNTEAFF. CDR3 bases: TGTGCCAGCAGCCTGGATTTAGACAGAGTGAACACTGAAGCTTTCTTT.

The chain carries TRBV28 and TRBJ1-5, with D tentatively TRBD1 (6 bases). V was clipped by 7 bases and J by 5 bases, with 12 bases between them. Germline V gene sequence: CDR1 MDHEN, CDR2 SYDVKM. This CDR3 comprises 13 residues. The CDR3 DNA reads TGTGCCAGCAAAGCACAGGGCCATCAGCCCCAGCATTTT. Translation: CASKAQGHQPQHF.

The chain couples TRBV5-1 to TRBJ2-7; D gene ambiguous. This CDR3 spans 18 amino acids. V was shortened by 4 bases and J by 0 bases, with 23 bases between the two germline ends. Germline lookup yields CDR1 SGHRS and CDR2 YFSETQ. CDR3: CASSERQAASFSSYEQYF. The CDR3 DNA is TGCGCCAGCAGCGAAAGACAAGCAGCCTCATTCAGCTCCTACGAGCAGTACTTC.

The chain links TRBV3-1 (or the pseudogene TRBV3-2) to TRBJ2-7, with D tentatively TRBD1 (7 bases). Trimming pared 4 bases from V and 3 bases from J, leaving 16 bases between. This CDR3 spans 15 amino acids. CDR1 is LGHDT and CDR2 is YNNKEL in the germline V gene (reference sequence). The CDR3 is CASSPGDSPIYEQYF. The CDR3 region has the DNA TGTGCCAGCAGCCCGGGGGACAGTCCCATCTACGAGCAGTACTTC.

The CDR3 reads CSASRGYYEQYF. The DNA for the CDR3 is TGCAGTGCTAGTAGGGGTTACTACGAGCAGTACTTC. The rearrangement joins TRBV20-1 to TRBJ2-7, with a tentative D call TRBD1 (5 bases). The CDR3 has 12 amino acids. V lost 3 bases to trimming and J lost 3 bases, with 9 bases between them. Germline V gene data show CDR1 as DFQATT and CDR2 as SNEGSKA (reference sequence).

The CDR3 reads CASSIALASGGPADTQYF. Written as DNA, the CDR3 is TGTGCCAGTAGTATAGCCTTGGCTAGCGGGGGGCCGGCAGATACGCAGTATTTT. This sequence joins TRBV19 and TRBJ2-3; 11 nucleotides agree with TRBD2. This CDR3 has 18 amino acids. V shed 1 base and J 4 bases; nucleotides not matched to a gene: 10. The V gene's germline CDR1 is LNHDA and CDR2 SQIVND (reference sequence).

The chain has TRBV2 and TRBJ2-3; 7 bases line up with TRBD2. V dropped 4 bases and J dropped 3; count of bases not matched to a gene: 4. This CDR3 comprises 14 residues. From germline, CDR1 is SNHLY and CDR2 FYNNEI. DNA for the CDR3: TGTGCCAGCAGTGTACCTAGCGGTACAGATACGCAGTATTTT. This gives the protein CASSVPSGTDTQYF.

The chain has TRBV18 and TRBJ2-5; possibly TRBD1 for D (6 bases). CDR3 length: 14 amino acids. Germline-derived CDR1 and CDR2 are KGHSH and LQKENI. V lost 9 bases and J 4 bases, leaving 18 bases between the germline ends. CDR3 loop: CASQVGAVRETQYF. CDR3 nucleotides: TGTGCCAGTCAAGTGGGGGCGGTTCGAGAGACCCAGTACTTC. The complete variable domain, with remaining parts taken from reference TRBV18 and TRBJ2-5, reads NAGVMQNPRHLVRRRGQEARLRCSPMKGHSHVYWYRQLPEEGLKFMVYLQKENIIDESGMPKERFSAEFPKEGPSILRIQQVVRGDSAAYFCASQVGAVRETQYFGPGTRLLVL.

The count of this clone is one. The rearrangement joins TRBV12-3 or TRBV12-4 to TRBJ2-7, with 7 positions matching TRBD2. There are 13 residues in the CDR3. V shed 0 bases, J shed 4 bases, and the junction held 0 bases outside the gene matches. CDR3: CASSLAGGYEQYF. For the CDR3, the DNA is TGTGCCAGCAGTTTAGCGGGGGGGTACGAGCAGTACTTC.

This chain joins TRBV4-2 and TRBJ2-1; possibly TRBD2 for D (6 bases). CDR3 length: 18 amino acids. V dropped 2 bases and J dropped 3 bases, with 20 bases sitting between them. Germline CDR1 reads LGHNA; CDR2 reads YNFKEQ. Here the CDR3 reads CASSQFPLSGTGYNEQFF. The CDR3 bases are TGTGCCAGCAGCCAATTCCCCCTGTCCGGGACTGGCTACAATGAGCAGTTCTTC.

The chain recombines TRBV10-3 with TRBJ2-3, with D possibly being TRBD2 (5 bases). This CDR3 contains 15 residues. From germline, CDR1 is ENHRY and CDR2 SYGVKD. The V and J ends lost 3 bases and 0 bases respectively, with 10 bases between them. This CDR3 is CAISEPSGSTDTQYF. Here the CDR3 DNA reads TGTGCCATCAGTGAACCGTCGGGGAGCACAGATACGCAGTATTTT.

This chain links TRBV28 with TRBJ1-1; tentative D call: TRBD1 (5 bases). This CDR3 is 16 amino acids long. The V and J ends lost 6 bases and 1 base respectively, with 18 bases between them. Per the germline V gene, CDR1 is MDHEN and CDR2 is SYDVKM. This chain's CDR3 is CASRTPSGAWNTEAFF. CDR3 bases: TGTGCCAGCAGGACACCCAGTGGGGCCTGGAACACTGAAGCTTTCTTT.

The chain links TRBV20-1 to TRBJ2-7, with D perhaps matching TRBD1 (5 bases). This CDR3 is built from 9 residues. The germline V gene encodes CDR1 DFQATT and CDR2 SNEGSKA (reference sequence). CDR3 residues: CNDSYEQYF. The CDR3 bases are TGCAATGACAGTTACGAGCAGTACTTC.

The chain carries TRBV27 and TRBJ2-7; possible D gene TRBD1, 5 bases. Germline CDR1 and CDR2: MNHEY and SMNVEV (reference sequence). Trimming shortened V by 8 bases and J by 3 bases, and 20 bases separated the two germline ends. CDR3 length: 15 amino acids. CDR3 region: CASSSSTASYYEQYF. The DNA of the CDR3 is TGTGCCAGCTCGTCCTCGACAGCCTCCTACTACGAGCAGTACTTC.